The clone carrying this T cell receptor (beta chain) occurred a few times. The data belong to a study of CD8+ T cells in alopecia areata. For the study at large: Tofacitinib therapy lasting 6 to 18 months was followed by 6 months off drug.

The CDR3 runs 15 residues. The germline V and J ends were trimmed by 2 bases and 5 bases, with 15 bases remaining between them. CDR1 SGHRS and CDR2 YFSETQ come from the germline V gene. Once RNA had been extracted, it was reverse transcribed into cDNA to act as the sequencing template. The assay was immunoSEQ multiplex PCR, and TCRdb's table has in-frame clones only and misses some. The profile shows 110,000 or so clones, more than 30% of them singletons. Sequenced sample: CD4+ T cells sorted from blood. This sequence was found in a human donor with alopecia areata. The chain has TRBV5-1 and TRBJ2-3; D remains ambiguous. The CDR3 nucleotides are TGCGCCAGCAGCTTCGGTTCGGTAGATCTAGATACGCAGTATTTT. Amino acids: CASSFGSVDLDTQYF.